Detailed here is one T cell receptor beta chain. The source of the sample is a study of blood T cell repertoires in COVID-19. On the study more broadly: Italy, Spain and the United States were the sources of the convalescent and acute COVID-19 samples.

Cohort 3 donors counted as recovered after two negative PCRs, clearance, or resolved symptoms. Authors' processing steps: From reference gene primer amplification, estimates of nucleated cell counts were derived. Using immunoSEQ multiplex PCR, the repertoire was profiled, and TCRdb retains in-frame clones only, with some absent. V, J and clone size reflect that table, while D and trimming were determined from the DNA. The sample consists of about 210,000 clones, 85% of them appearing once. There are 13 residues in the CDR3. V gave up 4 bases and J gave up 5 bases; unmatched junction bases: 2. The germline CDR1 and CDR2 sequences are SGHTS and YDEGEE.

The chain uses TRBV5-8 and TRBJ1-5; 8 bases map to TRBD1. The clonotype was recovered from a man aged 40-49 years who had recovered from COVID-19. Sequenced material: PBMCs or T cells enriched from blood (not recorded which). The CDR3 DNA sequence: TGTGCCAGCAGCAAGGACAGGGATCAGCCCCAGCATTTT. Translating it yields CASSKDRDQPQHF.